These 15 T cell receptor beta chains share one sample of origin, sequenced in a study of T cells expressing NK-cell markers. TCRdb processed the 5' RACE reads again and assigns one entry to each CDR3 protein, with no DNA. Recorded here are a few hundred thousand distinct CDR3 sequences; the top ten clones represent about 0.4%. Material for sequencing was blood T cells: a sorted CD56 or NKG2C T cell subset, CD4+ or CD8+ T cells, or bulk PBMC T cells (not recorded which). These receptors all come from a man aged 18 to 29 in good health.

The chain employs TRBV7-2 and TRBJ2-5; checking the TCRdb D call of TRBD2 is not possible without DNA. The CDR3 loop spans 15 amino acids. Germline-derived CDR1 and CDR2 are SGHTA and FQGNSA. This CDR3 is CASSLGGAGRETQYF.

This rearrangement joins TRBV18 to TRBJ1-6; checking the TCRdb D call of TRBD1 is not possible without DNA. CDR3 length: 15 residues. Germline CDR1 and CDR2: KGHSH and LQKENI. The CDR3 is CASSQTGQDNSPLHF.

The chain recombines TRBV6-2 or TRBV6-3 with TRBJ1-1; TCRdb indicates TRBD1, and absent DNA this call remains unverified. From germline, CDR1 is MNHEY and CDR2 SVGEGT. CDR3 length: 13 amino acids. CDR3 sequence: CASSYRASGEAFF.

The chain links TRBV20-1 to TRBJ1-3; TCRdb proposes TRBD1, but this gene call is untestable without DNA. Per germline, CDR1 DFQATT and CDR2 SNEGSKA (reference sequence). This CDR3 is 14 amino acids long. CDR3 region: CSAIDRVPGNTIYF.

CDR3 residues: CASSLPQEETEAFF. The rearrangement uses TRBV7-9 and TRBJ1-1. Germline V gene data show CDR1 as SEHNR and CDR2 as FQNEAQ (reference sequence). The CDR3 has 14 residues. The variable domain in full, completed from reference TRBV7-9 and TRBJ1-1, reads DTGVSQNPRHKITKRGQNVTFRCDPISEHNRLYWYRQTLGQGPEFLTYFQNEAQLEKSRLLSDRFSAERPKGSFSTLEIQRTEQGDSAMYLCASSLPQEETEAFFGQGTRLTVV.

The rearrangement links TRBV10-3 to TRBJ1-5; TCRdb proposes TRBD1, but this gene call is untestable without DNA. This CDR3 contains 12 residues. Germline assignment: CDR1 ENHRY and CDR2 SYGVKD. The CDR3 loop is CAIGRDNQPQHF.

The chain links TRBV24-1 to TRBJ2-1; as DNA is missing, the TRBD1 call by TCRdb cannot be tested. Germline V gene lookup returns CDR1 KGHDR and CDR2 SFDVKD. The CDR3 has 14 amino acids. The CDR3 region is CATPVAGPYNEQFF.

The chain is built from TRBV7-2 and TRBJ2-7; absent DNA, TCRdb's TRBD1 call cannot be checked. The CDR3 totals 16 residues. The germline CDR1 and CDR2 sequences are SGHTA and FQGNSA. CDR3 amino acids: CASNKREAGGGYEQYF. Together with reference TRBV7-2 and TRBJ2-7, the CDR3 gives the full variable domain: GAGVSQSPSNKVTEKGKDVELRCDPISGHTALYWYRQSLGQGLEFLIYFQGNSAPDKSGLPSDRFSAERTGGSVSTLTIQRTQQEDSAVYLCASNKREAGGGYEQYFGPGTRLTVT.

This chain joins TRBV7-8 and TRBJ2-1; TCRdb's D call, TRBD2, is unchecked because there is no DNA. This CDR3 region has 16 residues. Per the germline V gene, CDR1 is SGHVS and CDR2 is FQNEAQ. The CDR3 loop is CASSPGGLVTYNEQFF.

The chain joins TRBV12-3 or TRBV12-4 to TRBJ2-6; TCRdb's D gene call, TRBD1, goes unchecked for lack of DNA. The length of the CDR3 is 17 residues. The CDR3: CASSLSGGRSGANVLTF.

The chain couples TRBV28 to TRBJ2-2; TCRdb's D call of TRBD2 is untestable without DNA. The CDR3 contains 16 residues. Looked up from germline, CDR1 is MDHEN and CDR2 is SYDVKM. The CDR3 reads CASNLAAGGGTGELFF.

The chain links TRBV18 to TRBJ2-7; TCRdb lists TRBD2, though no DNA is available to test this call. This CDR3 contains 20 residues. CDR1 is KGHSH and CDR2 is LQKENI in the germline V gene. The CDR3 protein is CASSPPVRSGLAGTTYEQYF.

CDR3 in amino acids: CASNEARAPGANVLTF. The chain links TRBV2 to TRBJ2-6; TCRdb gives TRBD1 as the D gene, but with no DNA this cannot be confirmed. Germline V gene sequence: CDR1 SNHLY, CDR2 FYNNEI. The CDR3 sequence is 16 residues long.

The chain recombines TRBV7-6 with TRBJ2-1; TCRdb indicates TRBD2, and absent DNA this call remains unverified. CDR1 is SGHVS and CDR2 is FNYEAQ in the germline V gene. The CDR3 runs to 16 residues. The CDR3 here is CASSPSSGRIYNEQFF. Filled out from reference TRBV7-6 and TRBJ2-1, the complete variable domain reads GAGVSQSPRYKVTKRGQDVALRCDPISGHVSLYWYRQALGQGPEFLTYFNYEAQQDKSGLPNDRFSAERPEGSISTLTIQRTEQRDSAMYRCASSPSSGRIYNEQFFGPGTRLTVL.

This chain links TRBV27 with TRBJ2-7; the D gene TCRdb calls, TRBD2, cannot be checked with no DNA. CDR1 and CDR2 from the germline V gene are MNHEY and SMNVEV (reference sequence). CDR3 size: 17 residues. CDR3 protein: CASSLSGTSGQTYEQYF.